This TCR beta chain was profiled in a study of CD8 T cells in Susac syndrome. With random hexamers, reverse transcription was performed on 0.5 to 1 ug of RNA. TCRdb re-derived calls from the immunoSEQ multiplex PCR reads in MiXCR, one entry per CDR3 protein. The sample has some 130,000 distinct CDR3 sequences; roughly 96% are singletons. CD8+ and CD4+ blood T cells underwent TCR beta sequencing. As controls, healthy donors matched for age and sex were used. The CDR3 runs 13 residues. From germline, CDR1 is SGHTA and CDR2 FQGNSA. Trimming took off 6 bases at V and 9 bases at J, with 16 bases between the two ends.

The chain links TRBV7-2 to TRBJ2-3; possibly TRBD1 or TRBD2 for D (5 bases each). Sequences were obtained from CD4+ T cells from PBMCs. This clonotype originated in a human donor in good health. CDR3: CASRLTGTRTQYF. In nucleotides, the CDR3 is TGTGCCAGCAGATTAACCGGGACCCGAACGCAGTATTTT.